The clone carrying this T cell receptor (beta chain) came up a few times. Its antigen is unknown. Trimming pared 2 bases from V and 3 bases from J, leaving 11 bases between. The V gene's germline CDR1 is MNHNS and CDR2 SASEGT. This CDR3 comprises 14 residues. TCRdb re-processed the PCR reads through MiXCR. There are 46,000 or so clones in the sample; roughly 15% occur only once, and roughly 22% lies in the top ten. Each patient went into thyroid surgery without having received any treatment. The data were obtained in a study of metastatic and nonmetastatic thyroid tumors. Study information: Thyroid patients, malignant and benign, had repertoires compared across blood and tumor or nodule tissue. Regarding the study as a whole: Malignant tumors reportedly showed significantly higher TCR beta diversity than benign nodules in both blood and tumor.

This TCR came from a female donor with papillary thyroid cancer or a benign thyroid nodule (not recorded which). Some clones in this sample may be carry-over from other donors' samples. Sequences were obtained from blood. J is TRBJ2-7 and V is TRBV6-1, with a weak D call TRBD2 (5 bases). The CDR3 DNA reads as TGTGCCAGCAGTGAATTGGAGGAAAGCTACGAGCAGTACTTC. Translating gives CASSELEESYEQYF.